What follows are 9 T cell receptor beta chains derived from one specimen sequenced in a study of cytomegalovirus exposure and HLA in healthy donors. Primers included in the PCR were 60 Vbeta and 13 Jbeta primers. Here immunoSEQ multiplex PCR was the method, and the copy in TCRdb shows in-frame clones only, minus some. The sample consists of about 160,000 clones, roughly 83% of them appearing once. The material sequenced was PBMCs. Every receptor here comes from a boy aged 2 to 10 in good health and CMV-seronegative.

The V gene is TRBV5-1, the J gene TRBJ2-3; 9 bases agree with TRBD2. CDR3 length: 17 residues. CDR1 and CDR2 (germline): SGHRS, YFSETQ. With 1 base clipped from V and 0 bases from J, the junction kept 6 bases outside the gene matches. The CDR3 DNA follows: TGCGCCAGCAGCTTGTGGCGGGAGGGAACCAGCACAGATACGCAGTATTTT. It yields the protein CASSLWREGTSTDTQYF.

Notes on this clone: At one end the junction does not follow the germline gene, possibly because of a read error. The rearrangement uses TRBV7-9 and TRBJ1-5; TRBD1 agrees at 7 bases. Looked up from germline, CDR1 is SEHNR and CDR2 is FQNEAQ (reference sequence). The CDR3 has 16 residues. CDR3 protein: CSSSSEGGQLNQPQHF. CDR3 in DNA: TGTTCCAGCAGCTCCGAAGGGGGACAGCTCAATCAGCCCCAGCATTTT.

The CDR3, as DNA: TGTGCCAGCAGTGAAGTGCTAGTGAACACTGAAGCTTTCTTT. Translation: CASSEVLVNTEAFF. The chain joins TRBV6-1 to TRBJ1-1; D is undetermined. The V and J ends lost 1 base and 0 bases respectively, with 6 bases between them. Looked up from germline, CDR1 is MNHNS and CDR2 is SASEGT. This CDR3 is 14 amino acids long.

The V call is TRBV19, the J call TRBJ1-3, with D possibly TRBD1 on 6 matching bases. The length of the CDR3 is 15 residues. Between the trimmed V and J ends, which lost 4 bases and 3 bases, there was a span of 13 bases. In germline, CDR1 is LNHDA, CDR2 SQIVND (reference sequence). The CDR3 sequence is CASSKQGRSGNTIYF. CDR3 nucleotides: TGTGCCAGTAGTAAACAGGGAAGGAGTGGAAACACCATATATTTT.

The chain recombines TRBV6-6 with TRBJ1-1; D is perhaps TRBD1 (5 bases). This CDR3 is 15 amino acids long. V dropped 8 bases and J dropped 1 base, with 17 bases sitting between them. Germline V lookup: CDR1 MNHNY, CDR2 SVGAGI (reference sequence). The CDR3 region has the DNA TGTGCCAGCTACCCCAGGGCTTGGGAGAACACTGAAGCTTTCTTT. This gives the protein CASYPRAWENTEAFF.

This chain connects TRBV9 to TRBJ2-1, with 15 bases matching TRBD2. The CDR3 spans 18 residues. Trimming took 3 bases from V and 0 from J; bases not matched to a gene: 4. Per germline, CDR1 SGDLS and CDR2 YYNGEE. CDR3: CASSGRTSGGASYNEQFF. In nucleotides, the CDR3 is TGTGCCAGCAGCGGAAGGACTAGCGGGGGGGCCTCCTACAATGAGCAGTTCTTC.

The genes are TRBV30 and TRBJ1-6; maybe TRBD1 (6 bases). Per the germline V gene, CDR1 is GTSNPN and CDR2 is SVGIG (reference sequence). This CDR3 region has 16 residues. Trimming removed 2 bases at V and 5 bases at J, with 16 bases between. DNA for the CDR3: TGTGCCTGGAGTTCCACCAGGGGAAGAAATAATTCACCCCTCCACTTT. Translation gives CAWSSTRGRNNSPLHF.

The CDR3 reads CASSLGGGTDTQYF. The CDR3 DNA reads as TGTGCCAGCAGCTTAGGGGGCGGCACAGATACGCAGTATTTT. The chain couples TRBV5-6 to TRBJ2-3; 7 bases match TRBD1. Trimming at V came to 2 bases and at J to 1 base, leaving 1 base not matched to a gene. CDR3 length: 14 amino acids. Germline V gene lookup returns CDR1 SGHDT and CDR2 YYEEEE.

The rearrangement joins TRBV7-9 to TRBJ1-4; 7 bases agree with TRBD1. The germline CDR1 and CDR2 sequences are SEHNR and FQNEAQ (reference sequence). There are 14 residues in the CDR3. With V trimmed by 4 bases and J by 6 bases, 5 bases remained unmatched. This CDR3 reads CASSYWDSDEKLFF. The CDR3, as DNA: TGTGCCAGCAGCTACTGGGACAGCGATGAAAAACTGTTTTTT.